The 20 T cell receptor beta chains reported below all come from one sample, sequenced in a study of PD-L1 blockade in urothelial cancer. The repertoire was sequenced with immunoSEQ multiplex PCR; TCRdb's copy has only in-frame clones and lacks some. In the table there are about 72,000 clones, 80% to 85% of which are singletons. The material sequenced was PBMCs, taken around atezolizumab (anti-PD-L1) treatment. The receptors here all came from a man aged 70-80 years with urothelial cancer.

The rearrangement links TRBV9 to TRBJ1-2; 8 nucleotides line up with TRBD1. V dropped 0 bases and J dropped 8; count of bases not matched to a gene: 9. Germline V gene sequence: CDR1 SGDLS, CDR2 YYNGEE. The length of the CDR3 is 15 residues. The CDR3 DNA is TGTGCCAGCAGCGTAGGGGGGCAGGGGGCGAAAGGCTACACCTTC. Protein product: CASSVGGQGAKGYTF.

Turning to this clone: Other DNA sequences from this sample encode an identical CDR3 as well. This sequence joins TRBV6-5 and TRBJ1-1; 7 bases line up with TRBD1. The J segment lost 0 bases and the V segment lost 4 bases, leaving 2 bases of the junction unmatched. The CDR3 contains 14 residues. Germline V lookup: CDR1 MNHEY, CDR2 SVGAGI. CDR3 sequence (DNA): TGTGCCAGCAGTTTGGACAGGATGAACACTGAAGCTTTCTTT. This encodes CASSLDRMNTEAFF.

J is TRBJ1-4 and V is TRBV7-6; no definite D call. This CDR3 has 14 residues. In germline, CDR1 is SGHVS, CDR2 FNYEAQ. The V and J ends lost 3 bases and 8 bases respectively, with 13 bases between them. CDR3 residues: CASSLGVLGEKLFF. The CDR3 bases are TGTGCCAGCAGCTTGGGAGTCCTTGGGGAAAAACTGTTTTTT.

The chain couples TRBV7-9 to TRBJ2-2; 7 bases map to TRBD1. V was pared by 8 bases and J by 5 bases, with 2 bases of the junction left unmatched. This CDR3 region has 12 residues. Germline V CDR1 and CDR2: SEHNR, FQNEAQ (reference sequence). The CDR3 nucleotides are TGTGCCAGCGACAGGGAAACCGGGGAGCTGTTTTTT. This sequence encodes CASDRETGELFF.

The DNA for the CDR3 is TGTGCCATCAGTGAAGGGACAGGGAGGGGTGAGCAGTTCTTC. Its translation: CAISEGTGRGEQFF. The rearrangement uses TRBV10-3 and TRBJ2-1, with 9 bases aligning to TRBD1. This CDR3 spans 14 amino acids. Germline V CDR1 and CDR2: ENHRY, SYGVKD. V shed 3 bases and J 9 bases; nucleotides not matched to a gene: 6.

The chain uses TRBV10-3 and TRBJ1-2; D perhaps matches TRBD1 (6 bases). CDR1 is ENHRY and CDR2 is SYGVKD in the germline V gene. The length of the CDR3 is 14 residues. Trimming stripped 2 bases from V and 5 bases from J, with 12 bases between. The CDR3 protein is CAISEATGLYGYTF. CDR3 nucleotide sequence: TGTGCCATCAGTGAGGCCACAGGGCTTTATGGCTACACCTTC.

The rearrangement links TRBV6-5 to TRBJ2-7, with TRBD1 matching 7 bases. CDR1 and CDR2 from the germline V gene are MNHEY and SVGAGI. Trimming removed 5 bases from V and 0 bases from J; junction bases left unmatched: 4. This CDR3 region has 14 residues. CDR3 sequence: CASSVDRVSYEQYF. In DNA, the CDR3 is TGTGCCAGCAGTGTCGACAGGGTCTCCTACGAGCAGTACTTC.

The chain employs TRBV18 and TRBJ1-1, with D unclear. Germline V gene lookup returns CDR1 KGHSH and CDR2 LQKENI. Trimming pared 3 bases from V and 7 bases from J, leaving 15 bases between. This CDR3 is built from 14 residues. For the CDR3, the DNA is TGTGCCAGCTCACCCTACGGGAGAGGCGGTGAAGCTTTCTTT. This encodes CASSPYGRGGEAFF.

The V and J genes are TRBV11-2 and TRBJ2-7; 7 bases align to TRBD1. The V gene's germline CDR1 is SGHAT and CDR2 FQNNGV. This CDR3 is 15 amino acids long. After removal of 4 bases from V and 4 bases from J, the junction contained 10 bases not matched to a gene. This CDR3 is CASSWGKGAFYEQYF. CDR3 bases: TGTGCCAGCAGCTGGGGAAAGGGGGCTTTTTACGAGCAGTACTTC.

The chain combines TRBV19 with TRBJ2-3, with 9 bases matching TRBD1. The length of the CDR3 is 17 residues. CDR1 is LNHDA and CDR2 is SQIVND in the germline V gene (reference sequence). The V and J ends lost 3 bases and 3 bases, in that order; junction bases with no gene match: 10. In nucleotides, the CDR3 is TGTGCCAGTAGTATCGGTAACAGGGGGCGAAATACAGATACGCAGTATTTT. Its protein is CASSIGNRGRNTDTQYF.

This chain joins TRBV5-4 and TRBJ2-2, with TRBD2 identical over 9 bases. The junction had 3 bases not matched to a gene; V was cut back by 2 bases and J by 4 bases. The CDR3 is made up of 15 amino acids. Per germline, CDR1 SGHNT and CDR2 YYREEE (reference sequence). The CDR3 is CASSLAGGTTGELFF. CDR3 sequence (DNA): TGTGCCAGCAGCTTAGCGGGAGGAACCACCGGGGAGCTGTTTTTT. Filled out from reference TRBV5-4 and TRBJ2-2, the complete variable domain reads ETGVTQSPTHLIKTRGQQVTLRCSSQSGHNTVSWYQQALGQGPQFIFQYYREEENGRGNFPPRFSGLQFPNYSSELNVNALELDDSALYLCASSLAGGTTGELFFGEGSRLTVL.

A few counts support this clone. The chain uses TRBV18 and TRBJ1-2, with D perhaps matching TRBD1 (5 bases). Trimming removed 3 bases at V and 6 bases at J, with 8 bases between. This CDR3 is built from 12 residues. Germline V gene sequence: CDR1 KGHSH, CDR2 LQKENI. The CDR3 reads CASSPLGDGYTF. CDR3 in DNA: TGTGCCAGCTCACCGTTAGGGGATGGCTACACCTTC.

The V and J genes are TRBV11-1 and TRBJ2-7, with D maybe TRBD1 (6 bases). CDR1 and CDR2 (germline): SGHAT, FQDESV (reference sequence). The CDR3 covers 13 residues. V was pared by 6 bases and J by 0 bases, with 9 bases between. CDR3 DNA sequence: TGTGCCAGCAGTGGACAGAACTCCTACGAGCAGTACTTC. Amino acids: CASSGQNSYEQYF.

The rearrangement links TRBV5-1 to TRBJ2-3; perhaps TRBD2 as D (5 bases). CDR1 SGHRS and CDR2 YFSETQ come from the germline V gene. The V end lost 0 bases, the J end lost 1 base, and 18 bases lay between the germline ends. This CDR3 comprises 18 residues. CDR3 DNA: TGCGCCAGCAGCTTGGGGGCCTTGAGCGGTCCCGGCACAGATACGCAGTATTTT. Residues: CASSLGALSGPGTDTQYF. The full variable domain, its missing parts supplied by reference TRBV5-1 and TRBJ2-3, is KAGVTQTPRYLIKTRGQQVTLSCSPISGHRSVSWYQQTPGQGLQFLFEYFSETQRNKGNFPGRFSGRQFSNSRSEMNVSTLELGDSALYLCASSLGALSGPGTDTQYFGPGTRLTVL.

The sample holds one count of this clone. The rearrangement links TRBV9 to TRBJ2-3; 12 nucleotides match TRBD2. CDR1 SGDLS and CDR2 YYNGEE come from the germline V gene. The CDR3 runs to 17 residues. Trimming at V came to 4 bases and at J to 5 bases, leaving 11 bases not matched to a gene. In nucleotides, the CDR3 is TGTGCCAGCAGCTCGGGACTAGCGGGCGCCAGACGAGATACGCAGTATTTT. The encoded protein is CASSSGLAGARRDTQYF.

The CDR3 loop is CASQQLGREETQYF. CDR3 coding DNA: TGTGCCAGCCAGCAGCTTGGTCGGGAAGAGACCCAGTACTTC. The chain combines TRBV7-7 with TRBJ2-5, with D unclear. The CDR3 is made up of 14 amino acids. Germline CDR1 is SSHAT and CDR2 is FNYEAQ (reference sequence). V lost 8 bases, J lost 3 bases, and 16 bases lay in between.

The chain joins TRBV6-5 to TRBJ2-1; 7 nucleotides match TRBD2. Per the germline V gene, CDR1 is MNHEY and CDR2 is SVGAGI. With 2 bases clipped from V and 5 bases from J, the junction kept 6 bases outside the gene matches. This CDR3 region has 15 residues. As DNA, the CDR3 is TGTGCCAGCAGTTACGCGGGAGTTAAAAACAATGAGCAGTTCTTC. Amino acid sequence: CASSYAGVKNNEQFF.

The chain is built from TRBV27 and TRBJ2-1; 8 bases line up with TRBD2. From germline, CDR1 is MNHEY and CDR2 SMNVEV (reference sequence). The CDR3 totals 16 residues. Trimming took 7 bases from V and 6 from J; bases not matched to a gene: 14. The CDR3, as DNA: TGTGCCAGCAATCCCGAACCGGGACTAGTCTCCAATGAGCAGTTCTTC. It codes for CASNPEPGLVSNEQFF.

V is TRBV6-5 and J is TRBJ2-1, with 7 bases aligning to TRBD2. The germline V gene encodes CDR1 MNHEY and CDR2 SVGAGI. V lost 6 bases and J lost 8; bases outside the gene matches: 7. This CDR3 has 13 residues. The chain's CDR3 is CASRVGGPHEQFF. CDR3 nucleotides: TGTGCCAGCAGGGTGGGAGGGCCCCATGAGCAGTTCTTC.

V usage is TRBV5-1 and J usage is TRBJ1-3, with 7 bases matching TRBD1. V shed 4 bases and J 3 bases; nucleotides not matched to a gene: 7. CDR3 length: 15 amino acids. CDR1 is SGHRS and CDR2 is YFSETQ in the germline V gene. The CDR3 nucleotides read TGCGCCAGCAGCCAAGCTGGGACAGATGGAAACACCATATATTTT. Translating gives CASSQAGTDGNTIYF.